Below, one T cell receptor beta chain is given with its context. The record originates from a study of blood T cell repertoires in COVID-19. Data came from immunoSEQ multiplex PCR; TCRdb stores just in-frame clones and leaves some out. The data show 120,000 to 150,000 clones, 79% seen once. The V segment lost 4 bases and the J segment 4 bases; nucleotides outside the gene matches: 17. This CDR3 spans 18 amino acids. Germline CDR1 reads SEHNR; CDR2 reads FQNEAQ (reference sequence). This TCR was sampled from a man in his 60s with acute or convalescent COVID-19. The chain recombines TRBV7-9 with TRBJ1-2, with 8 positions matching TRBD1. Source material: peripheral blood. The CDR3 nucleotides read TGTGCCAGCAGCTCCCAAATCGAAGCCAGGGGGCGCGCCTATGGCTACACCTTC. Translation gives CASSSQIEARGRAYGYTF.